The subject of this entry is one T cell receptor beta chain. Relative to the germline gene, one junction end is altered; a read error may explain this. Method: immunoSEQ multiplex PCR; TCRdb's copy keeps in-frame clones and lacks some. The top ten hold about 3% of the sample, which has hundreds of thousands of clones, about 85% seen once. This specimen belongs to a study of blood T cell repertoires in COVID-19. At the level of the study: From T cells, B-cell-depleted T cells, or PBMCs came the material, which was cDNA or gDNA.

This CDR3 contains 15 residues. Per the germline V gene, CDR1 is SSHAT and CDR2 is FNYEAQ (reference sequence). Those who participated ranged in age from about 18 to 89 years and resided in some 24 US areas. The source material was PBMCs or T cells enriched from blood (not recorded which). The genes are TRBV7-7 and TRBJ2-1; 11 bases fit TRBD2. This TCR was recovered from a woman between 50 and 59 years old who had recovered from COVID-19. CDR3 region: CASSKTSGEAGEQFF. The CDR3 DNA is TGTGCTAGCAGCAAGACTAGCGGGGAGGCAGGGGAGCAGTTCTTC.